This T cell receptor beta chain was found in a study of beta chain features in type 1 diabetes. General observations from the study: Type 1 diabetes patients showed a moderate but significant shortening of TCRB CDR3s in all four CD4+ subsets.

The investigators reverse transcribed all of the isolated RNA, so they sequenced expressed TCRB transcripts. The protocol was immunoSEQ multiplex PCR, while the TCRdb copy is restricted to in-frame clones and leaves out a portion. The sample yields about 260,000 clones, 68% seen once. With 7 bases clipped from V and 3 bases from J, the junction kept 14 bases outside the gene matches. Germline values: CDR1 GTSNPN, CDR2 SVGIG (reference sequence). The CDR3 contains 15 residues. This clone turned up a few times. The antigen is not known. Sequencing was performed on naive CD4+ T cells from blood. The chain combines TRBV30 with TRBJ2-7; the match to TRBD1 covers 8 bases. The clonotype comes from a man aged 30 to 45 in good health. The CDR3 nucleotides read TGTGCCTCCAACTCTCCAGACAGGGGTCACTACGAGCAGTACTTC. Translated, it gives CASNSPDRGHYEQYF.